This T cell receptor (beta chain) comes out of a study of blood T cells in healthy people across ages. Looking at the study overall: Through template switching, about one barcoded beta molecule was captured per two T cells, as measured in model experiments.

A sample-barcoded 5' primer and a J-beta primer mix were used in a second PCR of about 7 to 12 cycles. TCRdb used MiXCR to reprocess the 5' RACE reads, holding one entry per CDR3 protein. This table holds some 1.1 million distinct CDR3 sequences, roughly two fifths found once. In germline, CDR1 is LGHDT, CDR2 YNNKEL (reference sequence). Trimming cost V 0 bases and J 2 bases, with 8 bases left between them. There are 15 residues in the CDR3. This chain links TRBV3-1 with TRBJ2-1; D is undetermined. The clonotype was recovered from a man between 18 and 29 years old in good health. Sequencing used blood. The CDR3 DNA reads as TGTGCCAGCAGCCAAGATCATGTAGCCTACAATGAGCAGTTCTTC. Translating it yields CASSQDHVAYNEQFF.